Listed below are T cell receptor beta chains from one sample, sequenced in a study of STAT5B mutations in CD4+ large granular lymphocyte leukemia. Clones were read by immunoSEQ multiplex PCR, and TCRdb kept only the in-frame ones, dropping some. The sample includes about 36,000 clones, roughly 82% of them seen just once. What was sequenced was CD4+ T cells from blood buffy coats. These receptor sequences come from a human donor in good health. CDR3s leave out the opening cysteine and the closing phenylalanine or tryptophan. Clone size is stated in some rows and not others, as once, few, many or a class when expanded.

j_gene: TRBJ1-4
len: 11
v_gene: TRBV30
abundance: few
CDR3aa: AWSQGPSEKLF

j_gene: TRBJ1-2
len: 10
v_gene: TRBV5-6
abundance: .
CDR3aa: ASSQTSRGYT

j_gene: TRBJ2-2
len: 14
v_gene: TRBV5-1
abundance: .
CDR3aa: ASSLNPGSNTGELF

j_gene: TRBJ2-7
len: 12
v_gene: TRBV7-2
abundance: .
CDR3aa: ASSLRAGGYEQY

j_gene: TRBJ2-7
len: 12
v_gene: TRBV5-1
abundance: .
CDR3aa: ASSLQVKSYEQY

j_gene: TRBJ2-7
len: 13
v_gene: TRBV7-2
abundance: .
CDR3aa: ASSSPQGSPYEQY

j_gene: TRBJ1-2
len: 13
v_gene: TRBV6-5
abundance: .
CDR3aa: ASSYSSTANYGYT

j_gene: TRBJ2-7
len: 11
v_gene: TRBV6-5
abundance: .
CDR3aa: ASRRGAGYEQY

j_gene: TRBJ1-5
len: 12
v_gene: TRBV5-4
abundance: .
CDR3aa: ASSPDRGSQPQH

j_gene: TRBJ2-7
len: 14
v_gene: TRBV30
abundance: .
CDR3aa: AWSPARQGARDEQY

j_gene: TRBJ2-7
len: 13
v_gene: TRBV5-5
abundance: .
CDR3aa: ASSPPGQGHYEQY

j_gene: TRBJ1-1
len: 14
v_gene: TRBV5-1
abundance: .
CDR3aa: ASSLGSGGHFTEAF

j_gene: TRBJ1-5
len: 13
v_gene: TRBV28
abundance: .
CDR3aa: ASSTPGDGNQPQH

j_gene: TRBJ2-3
len: 14
v_gene: TRBV10-3
abundance: .
CDR3aa: AISEGRGGGTDTQY

j_gene: TRBJ2-7
len: 14
v_gene: TRBV7-9
abundance: .
CDR3aa: ASSLAGDRGAYEQY

j_gene: TRBJ2-3
len: 13
v_gene: TRBV11-1
abundance: once
CDR3aa: ASSGGTERTDTQY

j_gene: TRBJ1-5
len: 12
v_gene: TRBV7-9
abundance: few
CDR3aa: ASSLRDSNQPQH

j_gene: TRBJ1-5
len: 11
v_gene: TRBV5-6
abundance: few
CDR3aa: ASSLTPEGAQH

j_gene: TRBJ2-3
len: 11
v_gene: TRBV7-2
abundance: .
CDR3aa: ASSLVRLGTQY

j_gene: TRBJ2-5
len: 13
v_gene: TRBV15
abundance: .
CDR3aa: ATSRRTSGQETQY

j_gene: TRBJ2-7
len: 12
v_gene: TRBV5-1
abundance: .
CDR3aa: ASSLVQGGYEQY

j_gene: .
len: 11
v_gene: TRBV5-6
abundance: .
CDR3aa: ASEKEGRYEQY

j_gene: TRBJ1-4
len: 11
v_gene: TRBV7-6
abundance: .
CDR3aa: ASSRDINEKLF

j_gene: TRBJ1-1
len: 14
v_gene: TRBV9
abundance: .
CDR3aa: ASSVGSMGGASEAF

j_gene: TRBJ2-7
len: 13
v_gene: TRBV5-4
abundance: .
CDR3aa: ASSLDGGDLDEQY

j_gene: TRBJ2-5
len: 12
v_gene: TRBV27
abundance: once
CDR3aa: ASSFSRAGETQY

j_gene: TRBJ2-2
len: 12
v_gene: TRBV25-1
abundance: .
CDR3aa: ASRMDSNTGELF

j_gene: TRBJ1-3
len: 11
v_gene: TRBV6-1
abundance: .
CDR3aa: ASSAAVGNTIY

j_gene: TRBJ2-7
len: 12
v_gene: TRBV10-3
abundance: .
CDR3aa: AISESTRLYEQY

j_gene: TRBJ1-2
len: 14
v_gene: TRBV30
abundance: .
CDR3aa: AWSKGQPTPNYGYT

j_gene: TRBJ1-2
len: 12
v_gene: TRBV30
abundance: .
CDR3aa: AWTLGGQGYGYT

j_gene: TRBJ1-2
len: 14
v_gene: TRBV5-6
abundance: .
CDR3aa: ASSLGSAGGVIGYT

j_gene: TRBJ1-1
len: 14
v_gene: TRBV19
abundance: few
CDR3aa: ASSIAGGRGNTEAF

j_gene: TRBJ2-3
len: 10
v_gene: TRBV18
abundance: .
CDR3aa: ASSPPDPRQY

j_gene: TRBJ2-3
len: 12
v_gene: TRBV11-3
abundance: .
CDR3aa: ASSLGLAGDTQY

j_gene: TRBJ2-1
len: 15
v_gene: TRBV9
abundance: .
CDR3aa: ASSGREASGRNNEQF

j_gene: TRBJ1-1
len: 11
v_gene: TRBV10-3
abundance: .
CDR3aa: ATMKSGQELAF

j_gene: TRBJ1-2
len: 11
v_gene: TRBV6-1
abundance: .
CDR3aa: ASIQTNNYGYT

j_gene: TRBJ2-2
len: 13
v_gene: TRBV6-1
abundance: .
CDR3aa: ASRRGAGNPGELF

j_gene: TRBJ1-3
len: 11
v_gene: TRBV6-1
abundance: .
CDR3aa: ASRTGYGNTIY

j_gene: TRBJ1-2
len: 13
v_gene: TRBV5-4
abundance: .
CDR3aa: ASSPTGGPNYGYT

j_gene: TRBJ2-5
len: 11
v_gene: TRBV10-3
abundance: .
CDR3aa: AIGRDTQETQY

j_gene: TRBJ1-1
len: 13
v_gene: TRBV25-1
abundance: once
CDR3aa: ASSESRTVNTEAF

j_gene: TRBJ2-1
len: 14
v_gene: TRBV19
abundance: .
CDR3aa: ASSIDRLAGYNEQF

j_gene: TRBJ2-7
len: 13
v_gene: TRBV7-2
abundance: .
CDR3aa: ASGETGGGGYEQY

j_gene: TRBJ2-7
len: 12
v_gene: TRBV18
abundance: .
CDR3aa: ASSPQGPPYEQY

j_gene: TRBJ2-7
len: 10
v_gene: TRBV18
abundance: .
CDR3aa: ASSPAGTEQY